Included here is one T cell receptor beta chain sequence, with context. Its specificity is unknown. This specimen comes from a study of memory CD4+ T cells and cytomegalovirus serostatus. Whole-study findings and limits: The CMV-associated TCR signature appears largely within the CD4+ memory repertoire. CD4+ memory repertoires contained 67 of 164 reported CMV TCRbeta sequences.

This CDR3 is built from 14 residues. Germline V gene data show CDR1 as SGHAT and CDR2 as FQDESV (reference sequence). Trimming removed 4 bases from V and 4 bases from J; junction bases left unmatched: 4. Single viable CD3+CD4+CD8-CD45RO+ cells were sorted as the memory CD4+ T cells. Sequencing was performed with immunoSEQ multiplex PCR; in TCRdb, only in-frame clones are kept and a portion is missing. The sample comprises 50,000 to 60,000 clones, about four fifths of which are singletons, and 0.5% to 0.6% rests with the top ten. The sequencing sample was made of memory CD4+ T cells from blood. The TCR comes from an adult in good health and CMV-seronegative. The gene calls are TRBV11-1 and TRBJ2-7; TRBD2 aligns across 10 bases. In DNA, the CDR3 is TGTGCCAGCAGCTGGGGACTAGCGACTTACGAGCAGTACTTC. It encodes CASSWGLATYEQYF.